The present T cell receptor (beta chain) was sequenced within a study of blood T cell repertoires in COVID-19. The V segment lost 0 bases and the J segment 4 bases; nucleotides outside the gene matches: 4. The CDR3 is made up of 15 amino acids. Germline V gives CDR1 SGHKS, CDR2 YYEKEE (reference sequence). Generated by immunoSEQ multiplex PCR, the TCRdb table keeps only in-frame clones and is missing some. The sample shows hundreds of thousands of clones, 88% of them seen only once. The chain employs TRBV5-5 and TRBJ1-2; 9 nucleotides line up with TRBD1. The sequencing input was peripheral blood. This clonotype was obtained from a woman under 40 with acute or convalescent COVID-19. The CDR3 coding sequence is TGTGCCAGCAGCTTGGAGGACAGGGGCACCTATGGCTACACCTTC. This gives the protein CASSLEDRGTYGYTF.